One T cell receptor (beta chain) is described in this entry. The CDR3 is 18 residues long. Deletions cut 7 bases from V and 6 bases from J, with 30 bases between. CDR1 is SNHLY and CDR2 is FYNNEI in the germline V gene. This entry is derived from a study of molecular identifiers for immune sequencing clone quantification. TCRdb used MiXCR to reprocess the PCR reads, holding one entry per CDR3 protein. The sample contains some 590,000 distinct CDR3 sequences, over 25% of which appear only once. V is TRBV2 and J is TRBJ1-1; the D gene is possibly TRBD1 (5 bases). Specimen: naive CD8+ T cells from blood, with Jurkat cell RNA spiked in. The subset denotes: FACS-sorted CD8+CD4-CCR7+CD45RA+ naive T cells. The clonotype was recovered from a human donor in good health. Some libraries in this study had Jurkat cell RNA spiked in. The chain's CDR3 is CASIEFPRAIKIPSEAFF. DNA for the CDR3: TGTGCCAGCATAGAATTTCCCAGGGCGATTAAAATTCCCTCTGAAGCTTTCTTT.